The rows below give T cell receptor beta chains drawn from one sample of a study of blood T cell repertoires in COVID-19. The repertoire was sequenced with immunoSEQ multiplex PCR; TCRdb's copy has only in-frame clones and lacks some. The table shows a few hundred thousand clones, with about 88% occurring only once. Material: PBMCs or T cells enriched from blood (not recorded which). Every receptor here comes from a woman aged 45-59 years who had been exposed to COVID-19. Both conserved end residues are part of each CDR3. D genes are given only for firm matches. The size field is filled for only some rows; it gives once, few, many or a size class.

d_call	v_call	clone_size	j_call	cdr3_nt	cdr3_aa
NA	TRBV4-3	NA	TRBJ2-2	TGCGCCAGCAGCCCAGGCAGGCTCTCTGGAGGAAGGGAGCTGTTTTTT	CASSPGRLSGGRELFF
NA	TRBV27	NA	TRBJ1-2	TGTGCCAGCAGTCCATCTACGAACTATGGCTACACCTTC	CASSPSTNYGYTF
NA	TRBV7-2	few	TRBJ1-5	TGTGCCAGCAGCCCCCGGGTCTCTGACTGGAATCAGCCCCAGCATTTT	CASSPRVSDWNQPQHF
NA	TRBV9	NA	TRBJ1-1	TGTGCCAGCAGCGTAGGGGACACTTCGTGGACTGAAGCTTTCTTT	CASSVGDTSWTEAFF
NA	TRBV27	NA	TRBJ1-6	TGTGCCAGCAGCCCGAGGGCGGATTTATTTAATTCACCCCTCCACTTT	CASSPRADLFNSPLHF
TRBD2	TRBV5-5	NA	TRBJ2-2	TGTGCCAGCAGCTCGCCACCCGGGACTAGCGCGAACACCGGGGAGCTGTTTTTT	CASSSPPGTSANTGELFF
NA	TRBV11-2	few	TRBJ2-7	TGTGCCAGCAGCCACCGGGTGTGGAGGGGGCCTGGCGAGCAGTACTTC	CASSHRVWRGPGEQYF
NA	TRBV19	NA	TRBJ1-6	TGTGCCAGTAACGCGCAGGGGAGGGGATATAATTCACCCCTCCACTTT	CASNAQGRGYNSPLHF
TRBD1	TRBV5-1	NA	TRBJ1-1	TGCGCCAGCAGCAGCACCTCCGGGACAGGGACCACTGAAGCTTTCTTT	CASSSTSGTGTTEAFF
NA	TRBV18	NA	TRBJ1-1	TGTGCCAGCTCACCCTACTTTGCAGCAGGGTTAACTGAAGCTTTCTTT	CASSPYFAAGLTEAFF
NA	TRBV30	NA	TRBJ2-2	TGTGCCGTCCAGGGGACCACCGGGGAGCTGTTTTTT	CAVQGTTGELFF
TRBD2	TRBV6-5	NA	TRBJ2-5	TGTGCCAGCAGTATTTCTAGCGGGCGGGAGACCCAGTACTTC	CASSISSGRETQYF
TRBD1	TRBV12-5	NA	TRBJ2-7	TGTGCTAGTAAAGGGACAGGGCTCTACGAGCAGTACTTC	CASKGTGLYEQYF
NA	TRBV19	NA	TRBJ2-2	TGTGCCAGGGGAACCCGGGGTAACACCGGGGAGCTGTTTTTT	CARGTRGNTGELFF
TRBD1	TRBV28	once	TRBJ1-3	TGTGCCAGCAGCTGGGACAGGGGCGGAAACACCATATATTTT	CASSWDRGGNTIYF
NA	TRBV13	NA	TRBJ1-1	TGTGCCAGCAGCTCCGCCCGTCGGCTAGGGGACACTGAAGCTTTCTTT	CASSSARRLGDTEAFF
TRBD2	TRBV3-1/TRBV3-2	NA	TRBJ2-1	TGTGCCAGCAGCCAAGACCCCTCCTTGGGGGGGGGAAATGAGCAGTTCTTC	CASSQDPSLGGGNEQFF
TRBD1	TRBV27	NA	TRBJ1-5	TGTGCCAGCAGTCCTCCGGGACAGGGAAGGAGTCAGCCCCAGCATTTT	CASSPPGQGRSQPQHF
TRBD1	TRBV7-2	NA	TRBJ1-2	TGTGCCAGCAGCTTAACAGGGGTAGTCCTCGGAGGCTACACCTTC	CASSLTGVVLGGYTF
NA	TRBV2	NA	TRBJ1-2	TGTGCTACGCGAATGGGGGCCAACTATGGCTACACCTTC	CATRMGANYGYTF
TRBD1	TRBV12-3/TRBV12-4	NA	TRBJ2-7	TGTGCCAGCGGGACAGGGGGGCCCTACGAGCAGTACTTC	CASGTGGPYEQYF
NA	TRBV7-9	NA	TRBJ2-3	TGTGCCAGCAGCTTTACTTCCAACCCTATGAGCACAGATACGCAGTATTTT	CASSFTSNPMSTDTQYF
NA	TRBV7-6	few	TRBJ2-1	TGTGCCAGCAGCTTATCCGGACTTTGGAGCTCCTACAATGAGCAGTTCTTC	CASSLSGLWSSYNEQFF
TRBD1	TRBV6-5	NA	TRBJ2-5	TGTGCCAGCGGTCCAGGGGGCCGGGAGACCCAGTACTTC	CASGPGGRETQYF
TRBD1	TRBV5-1	NA	TRBJ1-4	TGCGCCAGCAGCGAGGACAGGGCTAATGAAAAACTGTTTTTT	CASSEDRANEKLFF
TRBD2	TRBV18	NA	TRBJ2-1	TGTGCCAGCTCACCCGATGTTAGCGGGGGGGCTAATGAGCAGTTCTTC	CASSPDVSGGANEQFF
NA	TRBV10-3	NA	TRBJ1-2	TGTGCCATCAATACTGTCGGGGAAGGCTACACCTTC	CAINTVGEGYTF
NA	TRBV9	NA	TRBJ1-6	TGTGCCAGCAGCGATTCTAGCTCCTATAATTCACCCCTCCACTTT	CASSDSSSYNSPLHF
TRBD2	TRBV5-1	NA	TRBJ2-3	TGCGCCAGCAGCTTGAGAAGCGGGGGAGATACGCAGTATTTT	CASSLRSGGDTQYF